What follows are 16 T cell receptor beta chains derived from one specimen sequenced in a study of metastatic and nonmetastatic thyroid tumors. None of the patients had undergone any treatment ahead of thyroid surgery. TCRdb re-called the PCR reads via MiXCR. The top ten clones hold 32% of a sample with roughly 30,000 clones, about 32% of them seen once. Sequenced input: blood. These TCRs come from a female donor with papillary thyroid cancer or a benign thyroid nodule (not recorded which). Some clones in this sample may be carry-over from other donors' samples.

This clone showed up many times. The rearrangement joins TRBV18 to TRBJ2-5; 7 positions match TRBD1. The germline V gene has CDR1 KGHSH and CDR2 LQKENI. The CDR3 spans 13 residues. V gave up 5 bases and J gave up 4 bases; unmatched junction bases: 4. CDR3: CASSLGQTETQYF. CDR3 nucleotide sequence: TGTGCCAGCTCATTGGGACAGACAGAGACCCAGTACTTC. Full variable domain (missing parts from reference TRBV18 and TRBJ2-5): NAGVMQNPRHLVRRRGQEARLRCSPMKGHSHVYWYRQLPEEGLKFMVYLQKENIIDESGMPKERFSAEFPKEGPSILRIQQVVRGDSAAYFCASSLGQTETQYFGPGTRLLVL.

The sample holds a few counts of this clone. A much larger clone lies a single base off, so this may be a read error. This rearrangement joins TRBV28 to TRBJ2-7; D is unresolved. Germline loops: CDR1 MDHEN, CDR2 SYDVKM. The V end lost 6 bases, the J end lost 5 bases, and 17 bases lay between the germline ends. This CDR3 contains 14 residues. The CDR3 nucleotides are TGTGCCAGCAGCTCTTACCTACAGTGGCACGAGCAGTACTTC. It is translated as CASSSYLQWHEQYF.

This clone was counted at least ten times. This chain uses TRBV2 with TRBJ1-5, with D uncertain. This CDR3 spans 13 amino acids. Trimming shortened V by 6 bases and J by 3 bases, and 9 bases separated the two germline ends. The germline CDR1 and CDR2 sequences are SNHLY and FYNNEI. The CDR3 coding sequence is TGTGCCAGCAGGCAGGATCCCAATCAGCCCCAGCATTTT. Translating it yields CASRQDPNQPQHF.

This clone was counted at least ten times. J is TRBJ1-4 and V is TRBV4-3; TRBD1 agrees at 7 bases. Losses at the gene ends were 0 bases for V and 8 bases for J; bases not matched to a gene: 6. CDR1 is LGHNA and CDR2 is YSLEER in the germline V gene. There are 15 residues in the CDR3. CDR3 in DNA: TGCGCCAGCAGCCAAGATCCACAGGGGTGGGAAAAACTGTTTTTT. It encodes CASSQDPQGWEKLFF.

The chain couples TRBV14 to TRBJ2-5; the D call may be TRBD1 or TRBD2 (5 bases each). V gave up 4 bases and J gave up 5 bases, with 23 bases separating them. The CDR3 has 17 amino acids. Germline V lookup: CDR1 SGHDN, CDR2 FVKESK. CDR3 amino acids: CASSPQAPWWSGETQYF. CDR3 DNA: TGTGCCAGCAGCCCACAGGCACCGTGGTGGTCGGGGGAGACCCAGTACTTC.

This clone was recorded many times. J is TRBJ1-1 and V is TRBV28; D may be TRBD1 (6 bases). V was pared by 1 base and J by 6 bases, with 15 bases between. This CDR3 is built from 15 residues. CDR1 MDHEN and CDR2 SYDVKM come from the germline V gene. The CDR3, as DNA: TGTGCCAGCAGTTTATATCAGGGGTCGCAGGCTGAAGCTTTCTTT. It is translated as CASSLYQGSQAEAFF.

This clone was recorded at least ten times. V usage is TRBV19 and J usage is TRBJ2-2, with 9 bases fitting TRBD2. V lost 7 bases, J lost 10 bases, and 10 bases stayed unmatched. The CDR3 consists of 14 residues. Germline-derived CDR1 and CDR2 are LNHDA and SQIVND (reference sequence). CDR3 residues: CASNFAGGSVELFF. CDR3 sequence (DNA): TGTGCCAGTAATTTCGCGGGAGGGTCCGTGGAGCTGTTTTTT.

This clone occurred a few times. The CDR3 loop reads CASMRGGGGVPETQYF. The CDR3 DNA reads TGTGCCAGTATGAGGGGCGGTGGGGGAGTACCAGAGACCCAGTACTTC. The chain carries TRBV19 and TRBJ2-5; perhaps D is TRBD1 or TRBD2 (5 bases each). Trimming left V 7 bases short and J 4 bases short, with 22 bases between. This CDR3 spans 16 amino acids. CDR1 LNHDA and CDR2 SQIVND come from the germline V gene (reference sequence).

The V and J genes are TRBV6-2 or TRBV6-3 and TRBJ2-7, with D perhaps assigned TRBD1 or TRBD2 (5 bases each). This CDR3 has 14 residues. V lost 4 bases and J lost 7, with 17 bases in between. Germline CDR1 reads MNHEY; CDR2 reads SVGEGT. The CDR3 DNA reads as TGTGCCAGCAGTTCTACCGGGACGCCTAAGGAGCAGTACTTC. Protein: CASSSTGTPKEQYF.

By proportion, this clone is medium-sized (0.01 to 0.1%). The gene calls are TRBV2 and TRBJ2-7; D unresolved. Germline values: CDR1 SNHLY, CDR2 FYNNEI. The CDR3 has 14 amino acids. V dropped 6 bases and J dropped 1 base, with 13 bases sitting between them. CDR3 coding DNA: TGTGCCAGCAGCGGCTGGACGGCATCCTACGAGCAGTACTTC. Translating it yields CASSGWTASYEQYF.

This clone was detected ten times or more. The chain combines TRBV24-1 with TRBJ2-1; D perhaps matches TRBD2 (6 bases). There are 16 residues in the CDR3. CDR1 is KGHDR, CDR2 SFDVKD, per germline. Trimming pared 5 bases from V and 0 bases from J, leaving 13 bases between. The CDR3, as DNA: TGTGCCACCAGTGGGGGGGTGGGAAGCTCCTACAATGAGCAGTTCTTC. Its protein product is CATSGGVGSSYNEQFF.

This clone showed up many times. The gene calls are TRBV3-1 and TRBJ1-4; D gene ambiguous. V lost 2 bases and J lost 5, with 3 bases in between. Looked up from germline, CDR1 is LGHDT and CDR2 is YNNKEL (reference sequence). This CDR3 contains 12 residues. CDR3 in DNA: TGTGCCAGCAGCCAAAGGAATGAAAAACTGTTTTTT. Its translation is CASSQRNEKLFF. Complete variable domain (other parts from reference TRBV3-1 and TRBJ1-4): DTAVSQTPKYLVTQMGNDKSIKCEQNLGHDTMYWYKQDSKKFLKIMFSYNNKELIINETVPNRFSPKSPDKAHLNLHINSLELGDSAVYFCASSQRNEKLFFGSGTQLSVL.

Note on this clone: Its ends do not fully match the called genes, so a read error is possible. The gene calls are TRBV19 and TRBJ1-5; maybe TRBD1 (5 bases). The CDR3 has 15 residues. The germline V gene encodes CDR1 LNHDA and CDR2 SQIVND (reference sequence). CDR3 coding DNA: TGTGCCAGTAGGGATGGGGCTCGATGGAATCAGCTCCAGCATTTT. This gives the protein CASRDGARWNQLQHF.

This clone occurred many times. This CDR3 reads CATSSLQGAHEQYF. DNA of the CDR3: TGTGCCACCAGCAGTCTACAGGGGGCCCACGAGCAGTACTTC. This chain uses TRBV15 with TRBJ2-7; TRBD1 agrees at 9 bases. CDR1 LNHNV and CDR2 YYDKDF come from the germline V gene (reference sequence). V trimming: 3 bases; J trimming: 5 bases; junction bases outside the gene matches: 5. The CDR3 contains 14 residues. Using reference TRBV15 and TRBJ2-7 for the parts outside the CDR3, the full variable domain is DAMVIQNPRYQVTQFGKPVTLSCSQTLNHNVMYWYQQKSSQAPKLLFHYYDKDFNNEADTPDNFQSRRPNTSFCFLDIRSPGLGDTAMYLCATSSLQGAHEQYFGPGTRLTVT.

As for this clone: Given a much more abundant clone one base away, this may be a read error. This sequence joins TRBV5-1 and TRBJ1-2; D perhaps matches TRBD1 (5 bases). Germline CDR1 SGHRS, CDR2 YFSETQ. V lost 0 bases to trimming and J lost 8 bases, with 11 bases between them. The CDR3 is 13 residues long. This CDR3 is CASSLASRQGYTF. CDR3 DNA sequence: TGCGCCAGCAGCTTGGCCTCCCGACAGGGCTACACCTTC.

A note on this clone: One end of the junction varies from germline; a read error may be responsible. The chain joins TRBV10-3 to TRBJ2-7; no clear D gene. The CDR3 has 12 amino acids. Germline V lookup: CDR1 ENHRY, CDR2 SYGVKD. The CDR3 DNA reads as TGTGCCATCAGTGAGGATGGTAAAGAGCCGTACTTC. It yields the protein CAISEDGKEPYF.